These 19 T cell receptor beta chains were sequenced from one sample in a study of blood T cell repertoires in COVID-19. TCRdb's table, derived via immunoSEQ multiplex PCR, lists solely in-frame clones and lacks some. The sample has fewer than 250,000 clones; about four fifths are singletons. The sample consisted of peripheral blood. The receptors originated from a man in his forties or fifties with active or convalescent COVID-19.

V is TRBV28 and J is TRBJ2-7; D unresolved. Deletions cut 6 bases from V and 5 bases from J, with 17 bases between. This CDR3 region has 14 residues. Germline V gene data show CDR1 as MDHEN and CDR2 as SYDVKM. CDR3 residues: CASRSGAGSHEQYF. CDR3 nucleotide sequence: TGTGCCAGCAGGTCCGGTGCAGGTTCCCACGAGCAGTACTTC. Together with reference TRBV28 and TRBJ2-7, the CDR3 gives the full variable domain: DVKVTQSSRYLVKRTGEKVFLECVQDMDHENMFWYRQDPGLGLRLIYFSYDVKMKEKGDIPEGYSVSREKKERFSLILESASTNQTSMYLCASRSGAGSHEQYFGPGTRLTVT.

The chain recombines TRBV9 with TRBJ2-7; tentatively, D is TRBD1 (7 bases). V gave up 3 bases and J gave up 2 bases, with 12 bases separating them. The germline gives CDR1 SGDLS, CDR2 YYNGEE. The CDR3 spans 14 residues. The chain's CDR3 is CASSEGGQTYEQYF. CDR3 in DNA: TGTGCCAGCAGCGAGGGGGGACAGACCTACGAGCAGTACTTC.

The V gene is TRBV27, the J gene TRBJ2-3; possible D gene TRBD1, 6 bases. V was cut by 5 bases and J by 0 bases, with 18 bases left in between. Germline V gives CDR1 MNHEY, CDR2 SMNVEV (reference sequence). The CDR3 is 17 residues long. Here the CDR3 DNA reads TGTGCCAGCAGTACTCTCCGGGACACACCTAGCACAGATACGCAGTATTTT. This sequence encodes CASSTLRDTPSTDTQYF.

The J gene is TRBJ1-2, the V gene TRBV18; 12 nucleotides line up with TRBD1. Germline loops: CDR1 KGHSH, CDR2 LQKENI. The length of the CDR3 is 14 residues. Losses at the gene ends were 5 bases for V and 7 bases for J; bases not matched to a gene: 5. CDR3 sequence reads: CASSSGTGGSGYTF. As DNA, the CDR3 is TGTGCCAGCTCATCCGGGACAGGGGGCTCTGGCTACACCTTC.

The chain combines TRBV30 with TRBJ2-7, with TRBD2 as a possible D gene (6 bases). CDR3 length: 11 amino acids. Germline values: CDR1 GTSNPN, CDR2 SVGIG (reference sequence). V was clipped by 1 base and J by 9 bases, with 10 bases between them. CDR3 protein: CAWSEGTGQYF. The CDR3 coding sequence is TGTGCCTGGAGTGAAGGGACTGGGCAGTACTTC.

The chain uses TRBV2 and TRBJ1-2; 9 bases fit TRBD1. Germline V CDR1 and CDR2: SNHLY, FYNNEI. The V segment lost 4 bases and the J segment 7 bases; nucleotides outside the gene matches: 4. This CDR3 spans 13 amino acids. DNA of the CDR3: TGTGCCAGCAGTGGGGACAGGGTGGGTGGCTACACCTTC. Its protein is CASSGDRVGGYTF. The variable domain in full, with the rest retrieved from reference TRBV2 and TRBJ1-2, is EPEVTQTPSHQVTQMGQEVILRCVPISNHLYFYWYRQILGQKVEFLVSFYNNEISEKSEIFDDQFSVERPDGSNFTLKIRSTKLEDSAMYFCASSGDRVGGYTFGSGTRLTVV.

V usage is TRBV13 and J usage is TRBJ2-2; no clear D gene. Trimming took 1 base from V and 1 from J, leaving 4 bases between them. CDR3 length: 14 residues. The germline V gene encodes CDR1 PRHDT and CDR2 FYEKMQ (reference sequence). The CDR3 DNA is TGTGCCAGCAGCTTAGTTAGGAACACCGGGGAGCTGTTTTTT. Encoded protein: CASSLVRNTGELFF. Drawing the rest from reference TRBV13 and TRBJ2-2, the complete variable domain is AAGVIQSPRHLIKEKRETATLKCYPIPRHDTVYWYQQGPGQDPQFLISFYEKMQSDKGSIPDRFSAQQFSDYHSELNMSSLELGDSALYFCASSLVRNTGELFFGEGSRLTVL.

This clone was seen more than once but under ten times. This chain uses TRBV10-3 with TRBJ1-4; no clear D. Trimming took 11 bases from V and 8 from J, leaving 12 bases between them. The length of the CDR3 is 11 residues. Germline CDR1 reads ENHRY; CDR2 reads SYGVKD. The CDR3, as DNA: TGTGCCTCTTCCCTAGGCGAAAAACTGTTTTTT. It codes for CASSLGEKLFF.

Only one count was recorded for this clone. The chain joins TRBV12-3 or TRBV12-4 to TRBJ1-6, with 9 positions matching TRBD1. The CDR3 has 13 residues. V shed 7 bases and J 10 bases; nucleotides not matched to a gene: 5. In nucleotides, the CDR3 is TGTGCCAGCACCACAGGGGGCTACTCACCCCTCCACTTT. Translated: CASTTGGYSPLHF.

This clone was counted a few times. The chain links TRBV4-1 to TRBJ2-1; TRBD1 matches at 9 bases. V lost 4 bases and J lost 4; bases outside the gene matches: 5. The V gene's germline CDR1 is MGHRA and CDR2 YSYEKL. The CDR3 sequence is 15 residues long. DNA of the CDR3: TGCGCCAGCAGCCGGACAGGACAGGGGTACAATGAGCAGTTCTTC. It translates to CASSRTGQGYNEQFF.

This clone was found once. The V and J genes are TRBV5-1 and TRBJ2-3; 9 bases align to TRBD2. Germline V gene data show CDR1 as SGHRS and CDR2 as YFSETQ. The junction had 10 bases not matched to a gene; V was cut back by 4 bases and J by 4 bases. CDR3 length: 16 amino acids. The CDR3 is CASSIGLAQGSDTQYF. The CDR3 coding sequence is TGCGCCAGCAGCATCGGACTAGCGCAGGGATCAGATACGCAGTATTTT.

The genes are TRBV19 and TRBJ2-1; 7 positions agree with TRBD2. This CDR3 comprises 16 residues. Unmatched junction bases numbered 6, after V lost 3 bases and J lost 1 base. CDR1 is LNHDA and CDR2 is SQIVND in the germline V gene (reference sequence). CDR3 sequence: CASSMGGSQSYNEQFF. The CDR3 DNA sequence: TGTGCCAGTAGTATGGGCGGGAGTCAGTCCTACAATGAGCAGTTCTTC.

The chain has TRBV5-4 and TRBJ1-2, with 7 bases lining up with TRBD1. The CDR3 has 16 amino acids. Per germline, CDR1 SGHNT and CDR2 YYREEE (reference sequence). The V gene end was trimmed by 3 bases and the J gene end by 5 bases; junction bases not matched to a gene: 13. CDR3 sequence: CASSSPDGTAPYGYTF. In nucleotides, the CDR3 is TGTGCCAGCAGCTCCCCGGACGGGACAGCCCCTTATGGCTACACCTTC.

This clone was observed a single time. The chain uses TRBV5-1 and TRBJ1-1; D is possibly TRBD1 (5 bases). Germline CDR1 reads SGHRS; CDR2 reads YFSETQ. The V and J ends lost 4 bases and 1 base respectively, with 11 bases between them. The CDR3 has 14 amino acids. The CDR3 is CASSPDGGNTEAFF. CDR3 sequence (DNA): TGCGCCAGCAGCCCGGACGGGGGGAACACTGAAGCTTTCTTT.

CDR3 amino acids: CASSPFATNEKLFF. CDR3 sequence (DNA): TGTGCCAGCAGCCCGTTTGCAACTAATGAAAAACTGTTTTTT. The rearrangement links TRBV6-5 to TRBJ1-4, with no clear D. Trimming took off 6 bases at V and 0 bases at J, with 8 bases between the two ends. The CDR3 loop spans 14 amino acids. Germline assignment: CDR1 MNHEY and CDR2 SVGAGI.

The V call is TRBV10-3, the J call TRBJ2-1, with 8 bases fitting TRBD1. The V gene end was trimmed by 6 bases and the J gene end by 5 bases; junction bases not matched to a gene: 15. The germline V gene has CDR1 ENHRY and CDR2 SYGVKD. The CDR3 has 17 amino acids. In nucleotides, the CDR3 is TGTGCCATCAGGGTCGGTGGGATGGCAGGGGGCCACAATGAGCAGTTCTTC. Residues: CAIRVGGMAGGHNEQFF.

The CDR3 spells CASSLAARLADNEQFF. CDR3 coding DNA: TGTGCCAGCAGCTTAGCGGCCAGGCTAGCGGACAATGAGCAGTTCTTC. The chain employs TRBV7-9 and TRBJ2-1; TRBD2 agrees at 7 bases. CDR3 length: 16 amino acids. With 0 bases clipped from V and 5 bases from J, the junction kept 7 bases outside the gene matches. Germline V gives CDR1 SEHNR, CDR2 FQNEAQ (reference sequence).

The genes are TRBV10-3 and TRBJ1-4; no definite D call. This CDR3 region has 13 residues. CDR1 and CDR2 (germline): ENHRY, SYGVKD. V was clipped by 4 bases and J by 4 bases, with 7 bases between them. The CDR3: CAISVSLNEKLFF. CDR3 DNA: TGTGCCATCAGTGTGAGCCTTAATGAAAAACTGTTTTTT.

This sequence joins TRBV28 and TRBJ2-7; 7 bases line up with TRBD2. Trimming cost V 6 bases and J 4 bases; bases outside gene matches: 12. The germline gives CDR1 MDHEN, CDR2 SYDVKM. This CDR3 is built from 15 residues. CDR3 DNA sequence: TGTGCCAGCAGCTCCCCGGGACGGGAGGCATACGAGCAGTACTTC. It specifies CASSSPGREAYEQYF.